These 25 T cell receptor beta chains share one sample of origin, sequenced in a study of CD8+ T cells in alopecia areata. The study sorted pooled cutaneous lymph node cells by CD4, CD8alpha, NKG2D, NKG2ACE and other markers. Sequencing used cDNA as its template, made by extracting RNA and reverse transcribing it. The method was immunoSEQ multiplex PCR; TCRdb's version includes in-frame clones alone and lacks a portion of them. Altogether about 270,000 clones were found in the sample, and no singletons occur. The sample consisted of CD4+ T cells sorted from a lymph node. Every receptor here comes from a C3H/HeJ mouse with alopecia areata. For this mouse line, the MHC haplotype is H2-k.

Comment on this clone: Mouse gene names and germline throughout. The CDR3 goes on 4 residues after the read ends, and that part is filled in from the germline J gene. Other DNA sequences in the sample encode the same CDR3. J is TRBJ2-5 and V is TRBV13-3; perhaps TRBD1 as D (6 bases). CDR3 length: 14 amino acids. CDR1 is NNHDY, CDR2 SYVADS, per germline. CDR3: CASSDAGAQDTQYF. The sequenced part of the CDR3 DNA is TGTGCCAGCAGTGATGCAGGGGCGCAGGAC.

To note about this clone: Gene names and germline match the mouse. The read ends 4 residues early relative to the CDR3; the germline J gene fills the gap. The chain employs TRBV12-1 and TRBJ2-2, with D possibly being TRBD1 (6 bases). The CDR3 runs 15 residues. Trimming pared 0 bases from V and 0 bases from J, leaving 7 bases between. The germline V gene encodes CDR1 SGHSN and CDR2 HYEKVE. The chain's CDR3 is CASSLGTTNTGQLYF. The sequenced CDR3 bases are TGTGCCAGCTCTCTCGGGACAACAAACACCGGG.

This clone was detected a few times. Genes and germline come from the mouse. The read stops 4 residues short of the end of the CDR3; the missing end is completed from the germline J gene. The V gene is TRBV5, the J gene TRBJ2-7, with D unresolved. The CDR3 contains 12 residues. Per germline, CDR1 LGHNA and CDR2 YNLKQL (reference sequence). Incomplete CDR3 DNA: TGTGCCAGCAGCCAACAGAATTAT. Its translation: CASSQQNY. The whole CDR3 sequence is CASSQQNYEQYF.

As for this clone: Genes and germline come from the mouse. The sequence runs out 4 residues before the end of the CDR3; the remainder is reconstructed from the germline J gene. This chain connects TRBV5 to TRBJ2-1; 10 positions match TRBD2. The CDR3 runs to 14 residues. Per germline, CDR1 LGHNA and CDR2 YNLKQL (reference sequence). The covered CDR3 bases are TGTGCCAGCAGCCAAGACTGGGGGGGCGCT. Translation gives CASSQDWGGA. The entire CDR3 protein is CASSQDWGGAEQFF.

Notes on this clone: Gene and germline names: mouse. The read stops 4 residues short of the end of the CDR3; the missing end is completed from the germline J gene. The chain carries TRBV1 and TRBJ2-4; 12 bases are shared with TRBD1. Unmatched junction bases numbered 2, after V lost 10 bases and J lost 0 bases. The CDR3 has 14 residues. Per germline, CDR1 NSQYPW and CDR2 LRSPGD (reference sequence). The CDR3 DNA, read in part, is TGCACCTTGGGACAGGGGGCTAGTCAAAAC. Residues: CTLGQGASQN. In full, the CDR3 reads CTLGQGASQNTLYF.

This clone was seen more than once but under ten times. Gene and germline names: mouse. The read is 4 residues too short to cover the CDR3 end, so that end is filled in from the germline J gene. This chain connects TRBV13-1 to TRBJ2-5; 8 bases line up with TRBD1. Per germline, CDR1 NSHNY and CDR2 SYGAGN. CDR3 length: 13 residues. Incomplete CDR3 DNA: TGTGCCAGCAGTGATCAGGGGGCGGAC. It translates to CASSDQGAD. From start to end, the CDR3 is CASSDQGADTQYF.

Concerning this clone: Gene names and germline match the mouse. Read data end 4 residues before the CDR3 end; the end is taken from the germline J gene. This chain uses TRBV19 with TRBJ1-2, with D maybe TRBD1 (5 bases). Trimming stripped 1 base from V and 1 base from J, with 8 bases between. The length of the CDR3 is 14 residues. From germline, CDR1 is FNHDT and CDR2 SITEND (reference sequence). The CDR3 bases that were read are TGTGCCAGCAGTATAACGGACAAAAACTCC. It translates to CASSITDKNS. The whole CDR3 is CASSITDKNSDYTF.

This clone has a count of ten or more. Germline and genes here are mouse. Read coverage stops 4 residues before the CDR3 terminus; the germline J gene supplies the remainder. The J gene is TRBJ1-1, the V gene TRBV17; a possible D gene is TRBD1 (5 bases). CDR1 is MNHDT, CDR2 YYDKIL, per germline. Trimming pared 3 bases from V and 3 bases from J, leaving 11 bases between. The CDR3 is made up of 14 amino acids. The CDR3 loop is CASSSGQSYTEVFF. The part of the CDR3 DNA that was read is TGTGCTAGCAGTAGTGGACAATCATACACA.

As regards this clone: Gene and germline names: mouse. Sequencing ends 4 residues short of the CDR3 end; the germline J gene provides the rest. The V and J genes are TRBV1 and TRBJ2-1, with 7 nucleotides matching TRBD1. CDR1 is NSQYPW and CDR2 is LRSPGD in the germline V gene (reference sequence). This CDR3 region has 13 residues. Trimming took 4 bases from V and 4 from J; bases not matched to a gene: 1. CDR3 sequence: CTCSEGQYAEQFF. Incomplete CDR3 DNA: TGCACCTGCAGTGAGGGACAGTATGCT.

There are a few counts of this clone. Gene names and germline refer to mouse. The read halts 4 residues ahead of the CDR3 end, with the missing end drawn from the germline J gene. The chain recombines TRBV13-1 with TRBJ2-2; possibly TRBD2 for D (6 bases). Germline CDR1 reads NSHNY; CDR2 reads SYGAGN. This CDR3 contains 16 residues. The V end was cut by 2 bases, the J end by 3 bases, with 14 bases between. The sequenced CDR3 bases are TGTGCCAGCAGTGAGGGACTTGGGGAGGACACCGGG. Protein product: CASSEGLGEDTG. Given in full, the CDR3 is CASSEGLGEDTGQLYF.

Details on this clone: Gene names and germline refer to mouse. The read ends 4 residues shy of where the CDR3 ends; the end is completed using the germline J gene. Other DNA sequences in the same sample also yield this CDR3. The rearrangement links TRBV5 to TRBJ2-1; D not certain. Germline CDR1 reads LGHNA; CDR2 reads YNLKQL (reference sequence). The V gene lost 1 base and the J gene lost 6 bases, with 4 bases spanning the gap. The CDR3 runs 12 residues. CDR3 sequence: CASSQGFAEQFF. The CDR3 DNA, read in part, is TGTGCCAGCAGCCAAGGTTTTGCT.

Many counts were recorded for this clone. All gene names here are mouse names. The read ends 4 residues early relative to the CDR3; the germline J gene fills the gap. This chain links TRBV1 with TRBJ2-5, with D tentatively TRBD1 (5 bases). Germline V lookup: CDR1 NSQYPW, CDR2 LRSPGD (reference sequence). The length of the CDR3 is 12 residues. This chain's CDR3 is CTCSGTKDTQYF. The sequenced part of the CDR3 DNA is TGCACCTGCAGTGGGACAAAAGAC.

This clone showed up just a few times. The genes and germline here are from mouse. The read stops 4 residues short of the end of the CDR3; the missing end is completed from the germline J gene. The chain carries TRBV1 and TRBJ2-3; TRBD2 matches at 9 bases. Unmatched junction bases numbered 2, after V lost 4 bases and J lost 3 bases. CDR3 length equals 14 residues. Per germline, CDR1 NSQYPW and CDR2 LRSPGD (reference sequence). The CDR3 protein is CTCSGTGDAETLYF. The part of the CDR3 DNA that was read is TGCACCTGCAGTGGGACTGGGGACGCAGAA.

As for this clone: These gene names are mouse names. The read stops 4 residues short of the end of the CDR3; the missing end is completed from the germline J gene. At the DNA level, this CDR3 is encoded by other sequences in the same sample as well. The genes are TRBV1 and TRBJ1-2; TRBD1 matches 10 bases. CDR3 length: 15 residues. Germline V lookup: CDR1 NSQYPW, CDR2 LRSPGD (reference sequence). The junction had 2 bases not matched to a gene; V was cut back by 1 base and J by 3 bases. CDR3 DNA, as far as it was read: TGCACCTGCAGTGCAGGACAGGGGGCGGACTCC. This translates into CTCSAGQGADS. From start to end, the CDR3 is CTCSAGQGADSDYTF.

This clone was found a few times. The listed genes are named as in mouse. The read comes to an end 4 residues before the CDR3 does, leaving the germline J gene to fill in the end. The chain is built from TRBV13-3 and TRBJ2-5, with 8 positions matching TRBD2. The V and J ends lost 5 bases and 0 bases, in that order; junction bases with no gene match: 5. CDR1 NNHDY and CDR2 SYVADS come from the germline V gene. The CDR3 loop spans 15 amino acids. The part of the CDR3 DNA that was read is TGTGCCAGCAGGGCTGGGGGGTTTAACCAAGAC. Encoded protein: CASRAGGFNQD. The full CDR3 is CASRAGGFNQDTQYF.

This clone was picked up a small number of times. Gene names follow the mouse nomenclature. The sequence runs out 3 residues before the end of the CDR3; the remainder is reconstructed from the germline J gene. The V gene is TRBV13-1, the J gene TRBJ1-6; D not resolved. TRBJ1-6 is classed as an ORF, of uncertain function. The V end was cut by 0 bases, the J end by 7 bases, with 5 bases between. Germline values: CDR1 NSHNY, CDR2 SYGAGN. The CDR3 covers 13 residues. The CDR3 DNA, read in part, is TGTGCCAGCAGTGATGCTCCGAATTCGCCC. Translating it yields CASSDAPNSP. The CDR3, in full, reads CASSDAPNSPLYF.

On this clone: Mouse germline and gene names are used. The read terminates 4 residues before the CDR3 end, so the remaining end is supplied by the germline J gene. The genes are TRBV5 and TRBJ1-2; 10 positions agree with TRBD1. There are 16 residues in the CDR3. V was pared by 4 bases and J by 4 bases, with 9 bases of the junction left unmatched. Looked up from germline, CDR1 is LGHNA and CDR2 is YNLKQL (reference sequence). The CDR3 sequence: CASSPRDRGRGSDYTF. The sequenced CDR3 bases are TGTGCCAGCAGCCCCCGGGACAGGGGAAGGGGCTCC.

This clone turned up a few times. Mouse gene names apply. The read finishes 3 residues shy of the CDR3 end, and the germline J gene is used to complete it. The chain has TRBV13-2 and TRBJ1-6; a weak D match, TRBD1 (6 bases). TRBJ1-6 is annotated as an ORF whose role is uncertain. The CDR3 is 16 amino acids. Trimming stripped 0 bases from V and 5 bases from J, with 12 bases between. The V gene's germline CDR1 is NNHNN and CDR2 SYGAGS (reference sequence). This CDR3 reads CASGDARGQNNSPLYF. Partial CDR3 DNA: TGTGCCAGCGGTGATGCAAGGGGACAAAATAATTCGCCC.

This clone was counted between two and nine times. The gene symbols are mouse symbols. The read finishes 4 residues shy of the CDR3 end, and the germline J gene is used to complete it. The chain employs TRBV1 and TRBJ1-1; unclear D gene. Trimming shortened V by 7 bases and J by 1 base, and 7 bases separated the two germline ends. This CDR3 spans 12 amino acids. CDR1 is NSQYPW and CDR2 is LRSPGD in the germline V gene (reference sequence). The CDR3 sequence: CTCTPRNTEVFF. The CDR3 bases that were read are TGCACCTGCACCCCCAGAAACACA.

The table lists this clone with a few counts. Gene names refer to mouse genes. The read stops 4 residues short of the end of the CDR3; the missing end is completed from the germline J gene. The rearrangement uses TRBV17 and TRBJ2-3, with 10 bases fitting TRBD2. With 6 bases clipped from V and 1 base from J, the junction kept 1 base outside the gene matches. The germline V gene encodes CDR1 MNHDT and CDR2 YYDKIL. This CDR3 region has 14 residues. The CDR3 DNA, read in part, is TGTGCTAGCAGGGGGACTGGGGGTGCAGAA. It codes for CASRGTGGAE. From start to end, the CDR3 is CASRGTGGAETLYF. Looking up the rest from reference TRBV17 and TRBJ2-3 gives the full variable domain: DTTVKQNPRYKLARVGKPVNLICSQTMNHDTMYWYQKKPNQAPKLLLFYYDKILNREADTFEKFQSSRPNNSFCSLYIGSAGLEYSAMYLCASRGTGGAETLYFGSGTRLTVL.

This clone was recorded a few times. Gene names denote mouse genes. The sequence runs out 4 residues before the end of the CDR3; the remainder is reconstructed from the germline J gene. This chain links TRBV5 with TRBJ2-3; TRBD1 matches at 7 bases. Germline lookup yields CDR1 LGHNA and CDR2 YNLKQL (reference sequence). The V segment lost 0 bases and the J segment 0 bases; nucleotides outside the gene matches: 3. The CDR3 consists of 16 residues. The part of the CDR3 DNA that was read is TGTGCCAGCAGCCAAGATGGGACAGATAGTGCAGAA. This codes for CASSQDGTDSAE. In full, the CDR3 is CASSQDGTDSAETLYF.

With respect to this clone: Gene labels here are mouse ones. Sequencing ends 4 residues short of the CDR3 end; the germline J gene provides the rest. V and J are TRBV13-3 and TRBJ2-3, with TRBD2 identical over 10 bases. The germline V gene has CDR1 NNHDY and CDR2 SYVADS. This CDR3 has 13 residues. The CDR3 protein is CASSGLGGETLYF. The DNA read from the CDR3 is TGTGCCAGCAGTGGACTGGGGGGAGAA.

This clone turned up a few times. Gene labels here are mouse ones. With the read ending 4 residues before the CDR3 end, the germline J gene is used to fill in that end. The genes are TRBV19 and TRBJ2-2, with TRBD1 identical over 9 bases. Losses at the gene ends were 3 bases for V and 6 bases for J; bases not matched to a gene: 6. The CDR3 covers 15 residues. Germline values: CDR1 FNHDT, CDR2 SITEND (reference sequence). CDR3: CASSSPGQGPGQLYF. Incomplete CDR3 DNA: TGTGCCAGCAGTAGTCCGGGACAGGGACCCGGG. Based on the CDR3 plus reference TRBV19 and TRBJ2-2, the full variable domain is GGIITQTPKFLIGQEGQKLTLKCQQNFNHDTMYWYRQDSGKGLRLIYYSITENDLQKGDLSEGYDASREKKSSFSLTVTSAQKNEMAVFLCASSSPGQGPGQLYFGEGSKLTVL.

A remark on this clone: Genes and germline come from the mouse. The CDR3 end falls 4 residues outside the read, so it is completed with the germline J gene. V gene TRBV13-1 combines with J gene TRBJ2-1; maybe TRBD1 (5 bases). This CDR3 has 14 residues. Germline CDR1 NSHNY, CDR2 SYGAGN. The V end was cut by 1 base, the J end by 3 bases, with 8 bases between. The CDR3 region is CASSDPGSYAEQFF. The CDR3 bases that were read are TGTGCCAGCAGTGATCCAGGGAGCTATGCT.

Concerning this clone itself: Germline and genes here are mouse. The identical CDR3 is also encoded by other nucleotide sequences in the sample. The DNA read from the CDR3 is TGTGCCAGCAGTGATCGGGACAGGAAAAACTCC. It is translated as CASSDRDRKNS. The full CDR3 reads CASSDRDRKNSDYTF. This chain links TRBV13-3 with TRBJ1-2; 8 bases agree with TRBD1. The CDR3 goes on 4 residues after the read ends, and that part is filled in from the germline J gene. This CDR3 is 15 amino acids long. J was trimmed by 1 base and V by 1 base; bases with no gene match: 3. The germline CDR1 and CDR2 sequences are NNHDY and SYVADS.